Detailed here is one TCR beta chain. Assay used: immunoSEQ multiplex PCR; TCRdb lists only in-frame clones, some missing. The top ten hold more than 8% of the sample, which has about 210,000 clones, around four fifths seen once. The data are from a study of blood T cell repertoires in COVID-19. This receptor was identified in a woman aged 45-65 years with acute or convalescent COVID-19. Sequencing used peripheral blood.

The CDR3 DNA sequence: TGTGCCAGCAAGGCTACAGAGACCTATGGCTACACCTTC. This encodes CASKATETYGYTF. The V gene is TRBV27, the J gene TRBJ1-2; D gene uncertain. Germline CDR1 is MNHEY and CDR2 is SMNVEV (reference sequence). V was cut by 7 bases and J by 4 bases, with 13 bases left in between. This CDR3 spans 13 amino acids.